This T cell receptor beta chain emerged from a study of somatic mutations in cytotoxic T cells in rheumatoid arthritis. Across the whole study: Some V beta antibody-stained T-cell populations were flow-sorted at nearly 100% purity, including V beta1+ cells sequenced for TCRB.

Germline values: CDR1 MDHEN, CDR2 SYDVKM. The CDR3 runs to 13 residues. V was pared by 3 bases and J by 6 bases, with 10 bases between. In the original workflow: Expanded CD8+ clones from patients, those larger than 1%, seldom had a match among published virus-specific TCRB sequences. Here immunoSEQ multiplex PCR was the method, and the copy in TCRdb shows in-frame clones only, minus some. The V and J calls and clone size are taken from that table; D and trimming were inferred from the DNA. Of some 20,000 clones listed, around 86% are singletons. What was sequenced was CD8+ T cells sorted from blood. The receptor comes from an adult with rheumatoid arthritis. The V and J genes are TRBV28 and TRBJ2-3, with D unclear. CDR3 protein: CASSLDLRDTQYF. In DNA, the CDR3 is TGTGCCAGCAGTTTGGATTTGAGGGATACGCAGTATTTT.